Listed below are T cell receptor beta chains from one sample, sequenced in a study of cytomegalovirus exposure and HLA in healthy donors. Measured with immunoSEQ multiplex PCR; TCRdb has only the in-frame clones, and not every one. The data hold tens of thousands of clones, with 70% to 80% observed a single time. Sequencing used PBMCs. These receptor sequences come from a man younger than 40 in good health and CMV-seronegative. Both conserved end residues are part of each CDR3. Fields, in order: clone size, D gene, V gene, J gene, CDR3 DNA, CDR3 protein. The D gene is left open where the match is weak. Rows may omit the clone size; those that give it use once, few, many or a size class.

size: NA
D: NA
V: TRBV6-6
J: TRBJ2-3
DNA: TGTGCCATCAGCACGTGGCTTACAGATACGCAGTATTTT
CDR3: CAISTWLTDTQYF

size: NA
D: NA
V: TRBV11-2
J: TRBJ1-3
DNA: TGTGCCAGCAGCTTAGATCACAGGGTGCACTCTGGAAACACCATATATTTT
CDR3: CASSLDHRVHSGNTIYF

size: NA
D: NA
V: TRBV6-5
J: TRBJ2-2
DNA: TGTGCCAGCAGTTACCTCCAGACCGGGGAGCTGTTTTTT
CDR3: CASSYLQTGELFF

size: NA
D: NA
V: TRBV19
J: TRBJ1-1
DNA: TGTGCCAGTAGTATCCCCTCGGGAGGTAGCACTGAAGCTTTCTTT
CDR3: CASSIPSGGSTEAFF

size: NA
D: TRBD1
V: TRBV19
J: TRBJ1-1
DNA: TGTGCCAGTAGTCCGGGACAGTCAGACACTGAAGCTTTCTTT
CDR3: CASSPGQSDTEAFF

size: NA
D: NA
V: TRBV2
J: TRBJ1-2
DNA: TGTGCCAGCAGTGAAGCTTGGGCAGGCTATGGCTACACCTTC
CDR3: CASSEAWAGYGYTF

size: NA
D: NA
V: TRBV10-3
J: TRBJ2-2
DNA: TGTGCCATCAGTGAAATGTCAACCGGGGAGCTGTTTTTT
CDR3: CAISEMSTGELFF

size: NA
D: TRBD1
V: TRBV7-3
J: TRBJ1-2
DNA: TGTGCCAGCTCGACAGGGATGAACTATGGCTACACCTTC
CDR3: CASSTGMNYGYTF

size: NA
D: NA
V: TRBV7-3
J: TRBJ1-5
DNA: TGTGCCAGCAGCTTAAAAGAGGGCCAGCCCCAGCATTTT
CDR3: CASSLKEGQPQHF

size: few
D: NA
V: TRBV10-2
J: TRBJ1-5
DNA: TGCGCCAGCAGTGGAGGGACTACGCTTGGGGTCAATCAGCCCCAGCATTTT
CDR3: CASSGGTTLGVNQPQHF

size: NA
D: NA
V: TRBV10-2
J: TRBJ1-2
DNA: TGCGCCAGCAGTGAGGCAGGGGTTGTCTATGGCTACACCTTC
CDR3: CASSEAGVVYGYTF

size: NA
D: NA
V: TRBV4-3
J: TRBJ1-2
DNA: TGCGCCAGCAGCCAAGGGCTCGGGGTTCTCGGTGGCTACACCTTC
CDR3: CASSQGLGVLGGYTF

size: NA
D: NA
V: TRBV29-1
J: TRBJ1-5
DNA: TGCAGCGTTGCCAGTAATAGCAATCAGCCCCAGCATTTT
CDR3: CSVASNSNQPQHF

size: NA
D: NA
V: TRBV18
J: TRBJ1-5
DNA: TGTGCCAGCTCACCACGGGGCAGCAATCAGCCCCAGCATTTT
CDR3: CASSPRGSNQPQHF

size: NA
D: TRBD1
V: TRBV5-1
J: TRBJ1-1
DNA: TGCGCCAGCAGCTTGAAGCGGCAACAGGGGGCAAGCACTGAAGCTTTCTTT
CDR3: CASSLKRQQGASTEAFF

size: NA
D: TRBD1
V: TRBV19
J: TRBJ1-2
DNA: TGTGCCAGTAGCCTACCCGGACAGGGAATGAACTATGGCTACACCTTC
CDR3: CASSLPGQGMNYGYTF

size: NA
D: NA
V: TRBV4-1
J: TRBJ2-1
DNA: TGCGCCAGCAGCCCGGTCGGGACCTACAATGAGCAGTTCTTC
CDR3: CASSPVGTYNEQFF

size: NA
D: NA
V: TRBV7-2
J: TRBJ1-4
DNA: TGTGCCAGCAGCTTAACGGGGAGTGAAAAACTGTTTTTT
CDR3: CASSLTGSEKLFF

size: NA
D: TRBD1
V: TRBV5-6
J: TRBJ2-1
DNA: TGTGCCAGCAGCTCCCGGGACAGAGCGTACAATGAGCAGTTCTTC
CDR3: CASSSRDRAYNEQFF

size: NA
D: TRBD2
V: TRBV5-1
J: TRBJ2-1
DNA: TGCGCCAGCAGCTCCTCATCGACTAGCGCACGGGTGGACAATGAGCAGTTCTTC
CDR3: CASSSSSTSARVDNEQFF

size: NA
D: NA
V: TRBV14
J: TRBJ1-4
DNA: TGTGCCAGCAGCCAATTTGGCCAGAAATCCAGGGCAACTAATGAAAAACTGTTTTTT
CDR3: CASSQFGQKSRATNEKLFF

size: once
D: NA
V: TRBV19
J: TRBJ2-2
DNA: TGTGCCAGTAGTATCAGCACCGGGGAGCTGTTTTTT
CDR3: CASSISTGELFF

size: NA
D: TRBD2
V: TRBV18
J: TRBJ2-2
DNA: TGTGCCAGCTCACCGTGGACCCCGGGAGGTAACACCGGGGAGCTGTTTTTT
CDR3: CASSPWTPGGNTGELFF

size: few
D: NA
V: TRBV7-6
J: TRBJ1-6
DNA: TGTGCCAGCAGCTTAGTAGATTCACCCCTCCACTTT
CDR3: CASSLVDSPLHF

size: NA
D: TRBD2
V: TRBV6-5
J: TRBJ2-3
DNA: TGTGCCAGCAGTTACTCTAGCGGGAGGGCCACAGATACGCAGTATTTT
CDR3: CASSYSSGRATDTQYF

size: NA
D: NA
V: TRBV7-6
J: TRBJ1-6
DNA: TGTGCCAGCAGCCTGGCCAGGGGTATTGGCTATAATTCACCCCTCCACTTT
CDR3: CASSLARGIGYNSPLHF

size: NA
D: TRBD1
V: TRBV7-3
J: TRBJ2-1
DNA: TGTGCCAGCAGCTTAGGGACAGGGGTCAATGAGCAGTTCTTC
CDR3: CASSLGTGVNEQFF

size: NA
D: TRBD2
V: TRBV19
J: TRBJ2-5
DNA: TGTGCCAGTAGTTATAGCGGGGGGGGGACCCAGTACTTC
CDR3: CASSYSGGGTQYF

size: NA
D: TRBD1
V: TRBV7-8
J: TRBJ1-2
DNA: TGTGCCAGCAGCTTATGGGACAGTAACTATGGCTACACCTTC
CDR3: CASSLWDSNYGYTF

size: NA
D: TRBD1
V: TRBV27
J: TRBJ1-2
DNA: TGTGCCAGCAGGACAGGGGGCTATGGCTACACCTTC
CDR3: CASRTGGYGYTF

size: NA
D: TRBD2
V: TRBV7-6
J: TRBJ2-1
DNA: TGTGCCAGCAGCTTACTAGCGGGAGGGCCCCACAATGAGCAGTTCTTC
CDR3: CASSLLAGGPHNEQFF

size: NA
D: TRBD2
V: TRBV13
J: TRBJ2-1
DNA: TGTGCCAGCAGCTCAACCCCGGGACTAGCGGGGTATAGTGGTGAGCAGTTCTTC
CDR3: CASSSTPGLAGYSGEQFF

size: few
D: TRBD1
V: TRBV10-3
J: TRBJ1-1
DNA: TGTGCCATCAGGACCGACAGGGGGAACACTGAAGCTTTCTTT
CDR3: CAIRTDRGNTEAFF

size: NA
D: TRBD2
V: TRBV4-3
J: TRBJ2-2
DNA: TGCGCCAGCAGCCAAGATACTAGCGGGGCCGGGGAGCTGTTTTTT
CDR3: CASSQDTSGAGELFF

size: NA
D: TRBD2
V: TRBV6-1
J: TRBJ2-3
DNA: TGTGCCAGCAGTGAATGGCGGGAGGGTGTCACAGATACGCAGTATTTT
CDR3: CASSEWREGVTDTQYF

size: NA
D: NA
V: TRBV10-3
J: TRBJ2-1
DNA: TGTGCCATCAGTCTGCTATCCTCCTACAATGAGCAGTTCTTC
CDR3: CAISLLSSYNEQFF

size: few
D: TRBD1
V: TRBV4-1
J: TRBJ1-1
DNA: TGCGCCAGCAGCCACGCAGGACAGGGGCTCGAAGCTTTCTTT
CDR3: CASSHAGQGLEAFF

size: few
D: TRBD1
V: TRBV6-5
J: TRBJ1-2
DNA: TGTGCCAGCAGTACGGCCGGGACAGGTGGCTACACCTTC
CDR3: CASSTAGTGGYTF

size: NA
D: NA
V: TRBV4-1
J: TRBJ1-6
DNA: TGCGCCAGCAGCCAAGACCCAAACAGGGCTGGTTCACCCCTCCACTTT
CDR3: CASSQDPNRAGSPLHF